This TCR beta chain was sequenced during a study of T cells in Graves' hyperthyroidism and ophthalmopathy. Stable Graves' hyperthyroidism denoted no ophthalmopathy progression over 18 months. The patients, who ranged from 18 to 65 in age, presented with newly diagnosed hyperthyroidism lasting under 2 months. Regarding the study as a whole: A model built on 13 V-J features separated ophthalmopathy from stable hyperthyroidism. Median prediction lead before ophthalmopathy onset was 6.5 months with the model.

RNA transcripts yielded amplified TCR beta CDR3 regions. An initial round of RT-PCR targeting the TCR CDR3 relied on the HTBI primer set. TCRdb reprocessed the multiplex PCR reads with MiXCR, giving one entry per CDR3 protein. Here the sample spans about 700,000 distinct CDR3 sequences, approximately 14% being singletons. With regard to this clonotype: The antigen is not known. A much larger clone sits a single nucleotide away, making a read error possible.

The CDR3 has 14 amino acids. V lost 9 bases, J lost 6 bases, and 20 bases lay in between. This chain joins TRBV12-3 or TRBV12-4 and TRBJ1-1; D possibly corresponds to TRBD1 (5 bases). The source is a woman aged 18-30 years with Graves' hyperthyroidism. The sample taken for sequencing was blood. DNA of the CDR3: TGTGCCAGTCGACGGAGCGAGGGGACCCCTGAAGCTTTCTTT. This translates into CASRRSEGTPEAFF.